The 32 T cell receptor beta chains given below trace back to one sample, sequenced in a study of monozygotic twins with inflammatory bowel disease. TCRdb re-called the 5' RACE reads; one entry per CDR3 protein, DNA not given. Recorded here are 400,000 to 500,000 distinct CDR3 sequences; the top ten clones represent 2% to 3%. Sequences were obtained from blood. The receptors derive from a human donor with ulcerative colitis or Crohn's disease, or a healthy co-twin of an affected twin (not recorded which).

The J gene is TRBJ2-1, the V gene TRBV5-1; the TCRdb call, TRBD2, lacks DNA for checking. The germline CDR1 and CDR2 sequences are SGHRS and YFSETQ. This CDR3 contains 16 residues. The CDR3 spells CASSLRLAGSYNEQFF.

The chain carries TRBV7-2 and TRBJ2-3; TCRdb proposes TRBD1, but this gene call is untestable without DNA. The CDR3 runs to 15 residues. Germline V gene lookup returns CDR1 SGHTA and CDR2 FQGNSA. The CDR3 sequence is CASSLRGMYTDTQYF.

The chain recombines TRBV24-1 with TRBJ2-1; checking the TCRdb D call of TRBD1 is not possible without DNA. CDR3 length: 13 amino acids. Germline V lookup: CDR1 KGHDR, CDR2 SFDVKD. CDR3 residues: CATSDGGGPEQFF.

V is TRBV6-2 or TRBV6-3 and J is TRBJ2-1; the D call from TCRdb, TRBD1, cannot be confirmed without DNA. This CDR3 has 14 residues. Germline V lookup: CDR1 MNHEY, CDR2 SVGEGT. CDR3: CASSLFRIGGEQFF.

CDR3 region: CASRPTPNSGNTIYF. This chain uses TRBV5-1 with TRBJ1-3; TCRdb names TRBD1, which stays unverified in the absence of DNA. The CDR3 loop spans 15 amino acids. Germline assignment: CDR1 SGHRS and CDR2 YFSETQ.

The J gene is TRBJ2-7, the V gene TRBV7-8; TCRdb's assignment of TRBD1 cannot be checked, as there is no DNA. Germline assignment: CDR1 SGHVS and CDR2 FQNEAQ. This CDR3 has 16 residues. The CDR3 is CASSVLQQGLSYEQYF.

The gene calls are TRBV5-1 and TRBJ2-7; the TCRdb D gene call, TRBD1, has no DNA to confirm it. Germline CDR1 and CDR2: SGHRS and YFSETQ. The CDR3 spans 13 residues. The chain's CDR3 is CARGGGQPYEQYF.

V and J are TRBV4-1 and TRBJ2-3; the TCRdb call, TRBD1, lacks DNA for checking. This CDR3 has 15 residues. In germline, CDR1 is MGHRA, CDR2 YSYEKL. CDR3 sequence: CASSQGRDPSDTQYF.

The chain joins TRBV4-2 to TRBJ1-2. The CDR3 is 16 residues long. Germline V CDR1 and CDR2: LGHNA, YNFKEQ. The CDR3: CASSQDRAGGTGGYTF.

The chain joins TRBV18 to TRBJ2-7; TCRdb selects TRBD1, and the lack of DNA leaves this call unchecked. Per the germline V gene, CDR1 is KGHSH and CDR2 is LQKENI. The CDR3 totals 16 residues. The CDR3 sequence is CASSPTGTYPYNEQYF.

The gene calls are TRBV20-1 and TRBJ1-1. The CDR3 covers 11 residues. Germline V gives CDR1 DFQATT, CDR2 SNEGSKA (reference sequence). The CDR3 loop is CKGPRDTEAFF.

The chain is built from TRBV7-2 and TRBJ2-3; TCRdb reports TRBD1, a call that lacks DNA to check it against. From germline, CDR1 is SGHTA and CDR2 FQGNSA. The length of the CDR3 is 15 residues. The CDR3 sequence is CASTVGQGGADTQYF.

This chain links TRBV20-1 with TRBJ2-3; TCRdb calls TRBD2, which cannot be checked without DNA. CDR3 length: 15 residues. CDR1 is DFQATT, CDR2 SNEGSKA, per germline (reference sequence). The CDR3 loop is CSASTASGGSDTQYF.

This chain connects TRBV30 to TRBJ1-2. The CDR3 has 13 residues. CDR1 is GTSNPN, CDR2 SVGIG, per germline (reference sequence). This CDR3 reads CAWSGQDFYGYTF.

The chain joins TRBV5-4 to TRBJ1-2. CDR1 is SGHNT and CDR2 is YYREEE in the germline V gene (reference sequence). This CDR3 contains 13 residues. The CDR3 sequence is CASSLEKDYGYTF.

The chain is built from TRBV3-1 and TRBJ1-1; TCRdb picks TRBD1, but there is no DNA to check that call. The CDR3 covers 14 residues. The germline gives CDR1 LGHDT, CDR2 YNNKEL (reference sequence). Here the CDR3 reads CASSQGASGTEAFF.

V and J are TRBV5-1 and TRBJ2-7; the TCRdb call, TRBD2, lacks DNA for checking. This CDR3 is built from 16 residues. The V gene's germline CDR1 is SGHRS and CDR2 YFSETQ. The CDR3 loop reads CASSLGGTSGFYEQYF. Filled out from reference TRBV5-1 and TRBJ2-7, the complete variable domain reads KAGVTQTPRYLIKTRGQQVTLSCSPISGHRSVSWYQQTPGQGLQFLFEYFSETQRNKGNFPGRFSGRQFSNSRSEMNVSTLELGDSALYLCASSLGGTSGFYEQYFGPGTRLTVT.

V is TRBV7-3 and J is TRBJ2-7; the TCRdb D gene call, TRBD2, has no DNA to confirm it. The CDR3 covers 13 residues. Per germline, CDR1 SGHTA and CDR2 FQGTGA. CDR3 protein: CASSLEGPGEQYF.

The rearrangement joins TRBV5-1 to TRBJ2-2; TCRdb's D call, TRBD2, is unchecked because there is no DNA. The CDR3 is 16 amino acids. CDR1 and CDR2 (germline): SGHRS, YFSETQ. The CDR3 here is CASSLALAGNTGELFF.

V usage is TRBV5-4 and J usage is TRBJ1-4. The CDR3 runs to 13 residues. The germline gives CDR1 SGHNT, CDR2 YYREEE (reference sequence). The CDR3 loop reads CASSHPSNEKLFF.

CDR3: CASRIDSTYEQYF. The chain links TRBV28 to TRBJ2-7. Germline V gene sequence: CDR1 MDHEN, CDR2 SYDVKM. This CDR3 is 13 amino acids long.

The rearrangement links TRBV20-1 to TRBJ2-1; TCRdb's D call of TRBD2 is untestable without DNA. The CDR3 sequence is 13 residues long. Germline CDR1 DFQATT, CDR2 SNEGSKA (reference sequence). CDR3 in amino acids: CSARAGGKGEQFF.

The chain carries TRBV5-1 and TRBJ2-3; as DNA is missing, the TRBD2 call by TCRdb cannot be tested. Germline V gives CDR1 SGHRS, CDR2 YFSETQ. The length of the CDR3 is 17 residues. CDR3 in amino acids: CASSGQLAGGLTDTQYF.

CDR3 protein: CAWSITGTGDGYTF. This chain connects TRBV30 to TRBJ1-2. The CDR3 loop spans 14 amino acids. Germline V lookup: CDR1 GTSNPN, CDR2 SVGIG (reference sequence).

The chain has TRBV10-3 and TRBJ2-5. The CDR3 loop spans 14 amino acids. The germline V gene has CDR1 ENHRY and CDR2 SYGVKD. The CDR3 spells CAISGGPWQETQYF.

The rearrangement links TRBV11-3 to TRBJ2-1; TCRdb returns TRBD1, unconfirmable since there is no DNA. The CDR3 contains 16 residues. Germline V CDR1 and CDR2: SGHNT, YENEEA. CDR3 loop: CASSFGTGGGYNEQFF.

V is TRBV20-1 and J is TRBJ1-6. The CDR3 has 16 residues. Germline values: CDR1 DFQATT, CDR2 SNEGSKA (reference sequence). CDR3: CSARGGGSSYNSPLHF.

This chain uses TRBV2 with TRBJ2-4; the D call from TCRdb, TRBD2, cannot be confirmed without DNA. The CDR3 consists of 18 residues. Germline V gene sequence: CDR1 SNHLY, CDR2 FYNNEI. The chain's CDR3 is CASSEPLPSGGAKNMQYF.

The CDR3 loop is CSVTLAGGSYNEQFF. V usage is TRBV29-1 and J usage is TRBJ2-1; the TCRdb D gene call, TRBD2, has no DNA to confirm it. This CDR3 region has 15 residues. Germline V gene data show CDR1 as SQVTM and CDR2 as ANQGSEA.

V and J are TRBV7-2 and TRBJ2-5; TCRdb's assignment of TRBD2 cannot be checked, as there is no DNA. Looked up from germline, CDR1 is SGHTA and CDR2 is FQGNSA. The length of the CDR3 is 15 residues. The CDR3: CASSFGLAGWETQYF.

V is TRBV7-3 and J is TRBJ2-6; the TCRdb D gene call, TRBD1, has no DNA to confirm it. Germline CDR1 is SGHTA and CDR2 is FQGTGA. This CDR3 contains 16 residues. CDR3 residues: CASSSNRGTGANVLTF.

The CDR3 sequence is CASSWTPGTLLYNEQFF. V and J are TRBV7-2 and TRBJ2-1; checking the TCRdb D call of TRBD1 is not possible without DNA. The CDR3 is 17 amino acids. Germline V gives CDR1 SGHTA, CDR2 FQGNSA.